This note documents a single T cell receptor beta chain sequence. Its antigen is unidentified. V lost 4 bases to trimming and J lost 1 base; unmatched junction nucleotides: 7. This CDR3 is 18 amino acids long. Germline V lookup: CDR1 SGHRS, CDR2 YFSETQ. The sample is drawn from a study of CD8 T cells in ankylosing spondylitis. Points from the study as a whole: Disease-linked clones were reportedly significantly enriched in matched ankylosing spondylitis synovial fluid. Disease-associated clones were CD8+ and fairly uncommon in peripheral blood. A TCR beta motif of 7 to 9 highly homologous variants seemed to mark ankylosing spondylitis blood. Existing reports had already noted some motif variants in reactive arthritis synovial fluid and blood.

Quantitative molecular-barcoded 5'-RACE generated the TCR beta libraries. Each CDR3 protein is one row after TCRdb ran MiXCR on the 5' RACE reads. This sample has under 550,000 distinct CDR3 sequences, with about 25% found just once. The genes are TRBV5-1 and TRBJ2-1; 14 positions match TRBD2. Sequencing was carried out using blood, either unsorted or a sorted T cell fraction (not recorded which). The TCR originated in a male donor with ankylosing spondylitis. CDR3 in DNA: TGCGCCAGCAGCGGGGGACTAGCGGGAGCGTTATCCTACAATGAGCAGTTCTTC. Translated, it gives CASSGGLAGALSYNEQFF.